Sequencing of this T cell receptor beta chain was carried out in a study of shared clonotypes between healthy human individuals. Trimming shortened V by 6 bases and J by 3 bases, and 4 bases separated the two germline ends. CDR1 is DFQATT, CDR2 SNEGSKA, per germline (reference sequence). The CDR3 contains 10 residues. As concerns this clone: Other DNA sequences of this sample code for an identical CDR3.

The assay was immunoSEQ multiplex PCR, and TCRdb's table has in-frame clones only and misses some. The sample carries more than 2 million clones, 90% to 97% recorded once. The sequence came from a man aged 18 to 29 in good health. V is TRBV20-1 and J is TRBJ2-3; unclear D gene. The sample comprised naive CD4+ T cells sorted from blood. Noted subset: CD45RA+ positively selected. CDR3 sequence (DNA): TGCAGTGCACGTACAGATACGCAGTATTTT. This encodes CSARTDTQYF.